This T cell receptor (beta chain) came from a study of blood T cell repertoires in COVID-19. About the study: The study drew acute and convalescent COVID-19 samples from the United States, Italy and Spain.

Assay: immunoSEQ multiplex PCR; the TCRdb copy retains only in-frame clones and omits some. The sample has some 96,000 clones, about 89% seen once. This clone is a singleton in its sample. Trimming cost V 5 bases and J 6 bases, with 11 bases left between them. The CDR3 runs to 12 residues. The germline V gene has CDR1 GTSNPN and CDR2 SVGIG (reference sequence). This clonotype originated in a man aged 45 to 65 with active COVID-19. The chain couples TRBV30 to TRBJ2-4; D gene ambiguous. The material sequenced was peripheral blood. CDR3 sequence (DNA): TGTGCCTGGGGGCCCAGTGCAAACATTCAGTACTTC. Its protein product is CAWGPSANIQYF.